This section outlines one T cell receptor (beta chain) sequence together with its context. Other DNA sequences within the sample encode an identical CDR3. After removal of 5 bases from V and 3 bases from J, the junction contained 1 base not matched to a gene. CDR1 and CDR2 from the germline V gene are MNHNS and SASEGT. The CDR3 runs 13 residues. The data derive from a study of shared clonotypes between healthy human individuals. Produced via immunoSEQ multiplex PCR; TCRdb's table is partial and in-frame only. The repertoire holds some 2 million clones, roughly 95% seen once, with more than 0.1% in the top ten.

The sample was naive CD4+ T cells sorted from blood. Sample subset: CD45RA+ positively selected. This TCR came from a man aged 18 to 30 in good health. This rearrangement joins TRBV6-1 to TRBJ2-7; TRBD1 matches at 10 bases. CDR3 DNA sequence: TGTGCCAGCAGTCGGGACAGGGGCTACGAGCAGTACTTC. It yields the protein CASSRDRGYEQYF.